The source of this T cell receptor (beta chain) is a study of CD8+ T cells in alopecia areata. The study's findings and limits: Scalp samples also yield sequences from resident alphabeta T cells of normal skin. Relative to mice, TCR sharing across patients was less clear, a difference possibly HLA-related.

To note about this clone: What it binds is unknown.

RNA, once extracted, was reverse transcribed into cDNA for use as the sequencing template. The protocol was immunoSEQ multiplex PCR, while the TCRdb copy is restricted to in-frame clones and leaves out a portion. The sample lists about 140,000 clones; roughly 58% were seen once. This TCR derives from a human donor in good health. Sequenced material: CD8+ T cells sorted from blood.

CDR3 loop: CASSSFDGANVLTF. Written as DNA, the CDR3 is TGTGCCAGCAGCTCCTTTGATGGGGCCAACGTCCTGACTTTC. The chain is built from TRBV7-9 and TRBJ2-6; D call uncertain. Between the trimmed V and J ends, which lost 4 bases and 3 bases, there was a span of 7 bases. This CDR3 region has 14 residues. From germline, CDR1 is SEHNR and CDR2 FQNEAQ (reference sequence).